This T cell receptor beta chain derives from a study of blood T cell repertoires in COVID-19. Overall study: Samples came from the United States, Italy and Spain, spanning acute and convalescent COVID-19. The analysed material was cDNA or gDNA that came from T cells, B-cell-depleted T cells, or PBMCs.

V was shortened by 2 bases and J by 2 bases, with 7 bases between the two germline ends. Germline lookup yields CDR1 MNHEY and CDR2 SMNVEV (reference sequence). This CDR3 contains 13 residues. This clone was seen once. Under the authors' procedure: How many nucleated cells were present was estimated from reference gene primer amplification. Sequencing was performed with immunoSEQ multiplex PCR; in TCRdb, only in-frame clones are kept and a portion is missing. V, J and clone size were drawn from that table, and D and trimming were deduced from the DNA. The sample gives roughly 160,000 clones, around nine tenths of which show up once; around 2% is in the top ten.

This sequence originates from a man in his forties or fifties who had recovered from COVID-19. The chain links TRBV27 to TRBJ2-7, with D hard to call. Material for sequencing was peripheral blood. CDR3 in DNA: TGTGCCAGCAGTTTAACAGAAGCCTACGAGCAGTACTTC. Translation gives CASSLTEAYEQYF.